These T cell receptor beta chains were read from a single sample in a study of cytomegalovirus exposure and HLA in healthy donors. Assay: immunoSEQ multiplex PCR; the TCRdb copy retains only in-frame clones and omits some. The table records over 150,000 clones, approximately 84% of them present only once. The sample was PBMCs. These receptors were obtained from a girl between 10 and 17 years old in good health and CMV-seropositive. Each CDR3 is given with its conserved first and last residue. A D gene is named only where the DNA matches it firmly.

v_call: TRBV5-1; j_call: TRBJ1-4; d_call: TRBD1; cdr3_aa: CASSNPEDRGEKLFF; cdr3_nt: TGCGCCAGCAGCAACCCGGAGGACAGGGGGGAAAAACTGTTTTTT
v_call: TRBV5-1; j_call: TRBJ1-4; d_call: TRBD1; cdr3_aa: CASSFLTGLEKLFF; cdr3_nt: TGCGCCAGCAGCTTCCTGACAGGGCTTGAAAAACTGTTTTTT
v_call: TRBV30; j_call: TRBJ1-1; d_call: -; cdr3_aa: CAWSDPTMNTEAFF; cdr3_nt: TGTGCCTGGAGTGATCCTACCATGAACACTGAAGCTTTCTTT
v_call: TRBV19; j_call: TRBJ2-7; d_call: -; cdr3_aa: CASSISGLPPSYEQYF; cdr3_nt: TGTGCCAGTAGTATATCCGGACTACCTCCATCCTACGAGCAGTACTTC
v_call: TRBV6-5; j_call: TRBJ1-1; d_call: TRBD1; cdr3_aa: CASSWGQLNTEAFF; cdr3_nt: TGTGCCAGCAGTTGGGGACAGTTGAACACTGAAGCTTTCTTT
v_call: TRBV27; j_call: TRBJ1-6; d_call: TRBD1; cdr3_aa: CASSHLSGTGGVNSPLHF; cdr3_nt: TGTGCCAGCAGTCACCTCTCTGGGACAGGGGGCGTTAATTCACCCCTCCACTTT
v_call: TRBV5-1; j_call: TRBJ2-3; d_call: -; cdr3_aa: CASSSRKGDTQYF; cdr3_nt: TGCGCCAGCAGCTCGCGAAAGGGGGATACGCAGTATTTT
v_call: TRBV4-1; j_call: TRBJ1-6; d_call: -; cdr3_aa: CASSQDQRGGDSPLHF; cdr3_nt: TGCGCCAGCAGCCAAGATCAACGGGGGGGGGATTCACCCCTCCACTTT
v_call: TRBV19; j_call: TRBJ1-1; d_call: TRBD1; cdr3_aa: CASSPWTGLNTEAFF; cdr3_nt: TGTGCCAGTAGTCCATGGACAGGGCTGAACACTGAAGCTTTCTTT
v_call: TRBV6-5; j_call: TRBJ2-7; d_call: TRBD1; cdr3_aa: CASSSGQGPPKQYF; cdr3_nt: TGTGCCAGCAGTTCCGGACAGGGCCCCCCTAAGCAGTACTTC
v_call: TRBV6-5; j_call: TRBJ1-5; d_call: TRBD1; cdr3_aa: CASSYRGTGGDQPQHF; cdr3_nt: TGTGCCAGCAGTTACCGTGGGACAGGGGGTGATCAGCCCCAGCATTTT
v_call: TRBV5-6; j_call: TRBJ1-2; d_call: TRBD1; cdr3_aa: CASSQGTVGYTF; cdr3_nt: TGTGCCAGCAGCCAAGGGACAGTTGGCTACACCTTC
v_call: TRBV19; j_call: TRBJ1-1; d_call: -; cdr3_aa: CASSALGVNTEAFF; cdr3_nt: TGTGCCAGTAGTGCGCTAGGGGTTAACACTGAAGCTTTCTTT
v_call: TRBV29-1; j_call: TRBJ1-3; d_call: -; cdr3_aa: CSVDGGFSGNTIYF; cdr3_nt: TGCAGCGTTGATGGAGGCTTCTCTGGAAACACCATATATTTT